This section outlines one T cell receptor beta chain sequence together with its context. Its antigen is not known. This entry belongs to a study of cytomegalovirus exposure and HLA in healthy donors. Nominal health characterized the donors when sampled, though unrecorded immune exposures were likely. Study-wide findings and caveats: It has been reported that TCR beta sequences accurately predicted the HLA-A and HLA-B alleles of most subjects. The authors later found TCR association rates varying by HLA locus, with DRB1 most and HLA-C fewest.

The PCR had 60 Vbeta and 13 Jbeta primers. Data came from immunoSEQ multiplex PCR; TCRdb stores just in-frame clones and leaves some out. This sample carries about 200,000 clones, 65% to 80% of them seen once, and the ten largest clones take 1.7%. The CDR3 has 13 amino acids. Trimming cost V 3 bases and J 8 bases, with 14 bases left between them. CDR1 GTSNPN and CDR2 SVGIG come from the germline V gene (reference sequence). This receptor was identified in a man aged 50 to 59 in good health and CMV-seronegative. V and J are TRBV30 and TRBJ2-4, with D perhaps TRBD2 (5 bases). Source material: PBMCs. CDR3 amino acids: CAWRGVGSYIQYF. In nucleotides, the CDR3 is TGTGCCTGGAGGGGAGTTGGGAGTTACATTCAGTACTTC.